The 10 T cell receptor beta chains below come from one sample, sequenced in a study of T cells in Graves' hyperthyroidism and ophthalmopathy. RNA transcripts yielded amplified TCR beta CDR3 regions. Using the HTBI primer set, a first-round RT-PCR was run on the TCR CDR3. TCRdb independently ran MiXCR on the multiplex PCR reads; one entry per CDR3 protein. The top ten hold roughly 3.4% of the sample, which has around 56,000 distinct CDR3 sequences, about 57% seen once. The specimen was blood. The receptors here all came from a woman aged 55-69 years with Graves' ophthalmopathy.

On this clonotype itself: The junction does not match germline at one end; this may be a read error. The CDR3 region is CASSLSTSGIGTDKNIQYW. For the CDR3, the DNA is TGTGCCAGCAGCTTAAGCACTAGCGGAATAGGGACGGACAAAAACATTCAGTACTGG. This chain joins TRBV7-2 and TRBJ2-4; TRBD2 matches 8 bases. The length of the CDR3 is 19 residues. Germline V CDR1 and CDR2: SGHTA, FQGNSA.

Ten or more counts support this clonotype. V is TRBV6-2 or TRBV6-3 and J is TRBJ1-6; TRBD1 matches at 7 bases. The ends lost 7 bases at V and 10 bases at J; junction bases unmatched: 10. This CDR3 is 14 amino acids long. CDR1 and CDR2 from the germline V gene are MNHEY and SVGEGT. The CDR3 sequence: CASTPTGRRSPLHF. As DNA, the CDR3 is TGTGCCAGCACCCCGACAGGGAGGAGATCACCCCTCCACTTT.

Note on this clonotype: A much larger clone lies a single base off, so this may be a read error. CDR3 region: CASSPQQNCGYTF. Written as DNA, the CDR3 is TGTGCCAGCTCACCTCAGCAAAACTGTGGCTACACCTTC. This chain connects TRBV18 to TRBJ1-2, with D unresolved. Germline V gene sequence: CDR1 KGHSH, CDR2 LQKENI. The CDR3 sequence is 13 residues long. Full variable domain (outside the CDR3, taken from reference TRBV18 and TRBJ1-2): NAGVMQNPRHLVRRRGQEARLRCSPMKGHSHVYWYRQLPEEGLKFMVYLQKENIIDESGMPKERFSAEFPKEGPSILRIQQVVRGDSAAYFCASSPQQNCGYTFGSGTRLTVV.

This clonotype has ten or more counts. The chain couples TRBV12-2 to TRBJ2-7. TRBV12-2 is recorded as a pseudogene. The CDR3 runs 13 residues. CDR3 bases: TGTGCAAGTCGCTGCAGTCTTTCCTACGAGCAGTACTTC. As protein: CASRCSLSYEQYF.

The chain links TRBV10-1 to TRBJ2-1; 7 positions match TRBD1. The V and J ends lost 6 bases and 0 bases, in that order; junction bases with no gene match: 5. Germline assignment: CDR1 WNHNN and CDR2 SYGVQD (reference sequence). This CDR3 contains 15 residues. The CDR3 reads CASSLDRSSYNEQFF. Written as DNA, the CDR3 is TGCGCCAGCAGCCTGGACAGGAGCTCCTACAATGAGCAGTTCTTC.

This clonotype was seen ten or more times. The J gene is TRBJ2-1, the V gene TRBV4-1; possibly TRBD2 for D (6 bases). CDR1 and CDR2 (germline): MGHRA, YSYEKL. Between the trimmed V and J ends, which lost 0 bases and 0 bases, there was a span of 12 bases. The CDR3 contains 17 residues. CDR3 sequence: CASSQDSAGFSYNEQFF. Here the CDR3 DNA reads TGCGCCAGCAGCCAAGATTCAGCGGGTTTCTCCTACAATGAGCAGTTCTTC.

The gene calls are TRBV5-4 and TRBJ1-1; tentatively, D is TRBD1 (5 bases). V lost 0 bases and J 6 bases, leaving 9 bases between the germline ends. This CDR3 is built from 13 residues. Per germline, CDR1 SGHNT and CDR2 YYREEE (reference sequence). CDR3 DNA: TGTGCCAGCAGCTTGGGGGGCAGGGCTGAAGCTTTCTTT. The encoded protein is CASSLGGRAEAFF. The full variable domain, completed using reference TRBV5-4 and TRBJ1-1, is ETGVTQSPTHLIKTRGQQVTLRCSSQSGHNTVSWYQQALGQGPQFIFQYYREEENGRGNFPPRFSGLQFPNYSSELNVNALELDDSALYLCASSLGGRAEAFFGQGTRLTVV.

Details on this clonotype: The CDR3 does not end in the conserved phenylalanine or tryptophan, so this is likely a read error. No DNA is shown, since the ends of the CDR3 on it are uncertain; the CDR3 is the one TCRdb lists. V is TRBV12-3 or TRBV12-4 and J is TRBJ2-1. The CDR3 region is 13 residues in length, termini included. The CDR3 loop is CASCRGAYNEQFL.

This clonotype was seen once. The chain joins TRBV20-1 to TRBJ2-5; tentatively, D is TRBD2 (7 bases). The germline CDR1 and CDR2 sequences are DFQATT and SNEGSKA (reference sequence). The CDR3 length is 14 residues. V dropped 1 base and J dropped 5 bases, with 14 bases sitting between them. CDR3 sequence reads: CSARGGGGSETQYF. The CDR3 coding sequence is TGCAGTGCTAGAGGAGGGGGGGGCTCGGAGACCCAGTACTTC.

This clonotype was observed once. V is TRBV6-6 and J is TRBJ2-3; 12 bases are a match to TRBD2. CDR3 length: 14 amino acids. The germline gives CDR1 MNHNY, CDR2 SVGAGI (reference sequence). V gave up 9 bases and J gave up 11 bases; unmatched junction bases: 12. This chain's CDR3 is CARRGTSGYNEQYF. In nucleotides, the CDR3 is TGTGCCAGAAGAGGGACTAGCGGGTACAATGAGCAGTATTTT.